This entry is about one T cell receptor beta chain. Its antigen is as yet unknown. This record comes from a study of T-cell reconstitution after alpha-beta-depleted transplantation in children. Study-level results: T-cell numbers and diversity, one year after transplant, stemmed largely from T cells that were newly produced. For some patients, TCRbeta diversity was high at day 60 because of recipient T cells and thymic progenitors that survived. Reported findings indicate that, about two months after transplant, alpha-beta T cells came from several hundred expanded clones, which were derived from non-depleted graft cells.

Molecular barcoding with unique molecular identifiers was used for the TCRbeta library. TCRdb re-called the PCR reads through MiXCR, storing one row per CDR3 protein. The sample consists of 750,000 to 950,000 distinct CDR3 sequences, about 16% of them appearing once. V lost 6 bases, J lost 4 bases, and 4 bases stayed unmatched. This CDR3 region has 15 residues. Per germline, CDR1 LNHDA and CDR2 SQIVND (reference sequence). This clonotype was obtained from a male patient under 18 who had a stem cell transplant for acute lymphoblastic leukemia, so the T cells may come from the graft donor. Sequencing was performed on PBMCs, mostly from graft donor cells, taken 360 days after TCRalphabeta/CD19-depleted stem cell transplant. The rearrangement uses TRBV19 and TRBJ2-7, with 15 bases aligning to TRBD2. The CDR3 DNA sequence: TGTGCCAGTAGACGGGGACTAGCGGGAGGATACGAGCAGTACTTC. Translated, it gives CASRRGLAGGYEQYF. Variable domain in full (rest from reference TRBV19 and TRBJ2-7): DGGITQSPKYLFRKEGQNVTLSCEQNLNHDAMYWYRQDPGQGLRLIYYSQIVNDFQKGDIAEGYSVSREKKESFPLTVTSAQKNPTAFYLCASRRGLAGGYEQYFGPGTRLTVT.